These 3 T cell receptor beta chains were all obtained from the same sample, sequenced in a study of shared clonotypes between healthy human individuals. TCRdb keeps only in-frame clones here, not all; method: immunoSEQ multiplex PCR. The data contain some 450,000 clones, about 74% of them singletons. Sequencing was carried out using PBMCs. The receptors were sampled from a woman aged 40 to 50 in good health. Some clones in this sample may be carry-over from other donors' samples.

This rearrangement joins TRBV30 to TRBJ1-4, with TRBD1 as a possible D gene (5 bases). CDR1 and CDR2 from the germline V gene are GTSNPN and SVGIG (reference sequence). Trimming cost V 3 bases and J 6 bases, with 14 bases left between them. This CDR3 comprises 14 residues. This CDR3 reads CAWSEAAGHEKLFF. CDR3 sequence (DNA): TGTGCCTGGAGCGAAGCGGCAGGGCATGAAAAACTGTTTTTT.

The J gene is TRBJ2-7, the V gene TRBV5-1, with 7 bases that match TRBD1. From germline, CDR1 is SGHRS and CDR2 YFSETQ. V gave up 4 bases and J gave up 5 bases; unmatched junction bases: 9. CDR3 length: 14 amino acids. The CDR3 bases are TGCGCCAGCAGCCTACGGGGACAGCCCCACGAGCAGTACTTC. Protein product: CASSLRGQPHEQYF.

V is TRBV28 and J is TRBJ1-2, with 7 bases aligning to TRBD1. After removal of 5 bases from V and 1 base from J, the junction contained 10 bases not matched to a gene. The CDR3 is 16 amino acids. In germline, CDR1 is MDHEN, CDR2 SYDVKM. The CDR3 loop reads CASSLPLGQLNYGYTF. DNA of the CDR3: TGTGCCAGCAGTCTCCCCCTGGGACAGCTTAACTATGGCTACACCTTC.